The 27 T cell receptor beta chains given below trace back to one sample, sequenced in a study of neurological immune-mediated disorders. From the 5' RACE reads, TCRdb called clonotypes with MiXCR, one entry per CDR3 protein. The sample records some 50,000 distinct CDR3 sequences, over 10% being singletons. Time point of the sample: longitudinal time-point 2. The sample consisted of PBMCs. The receptors stem from a male donor with HTLV-1-associated myelopathy (HAM/TSP).

This clonotype has a count of ten or more. The CDR3 DNA reads as TGCAGTGCTAGACTGACTGATTCGCGTGAGCAGTTCTTC. This sequence encodes CSARLTDSREQFF. The chain links TRBV20-1 to TRBJ2-1; D is uncertain. Germline CDR1 DFQATT, CDR2 SNEGSKA (reference sequence). The CDR3 loop spans 13 amino acids. The ends were cut back, 2 bases at V and 9 bases at J, with 14 bases in the middle.

The rearrangement links TRBV12-3 or TRBV12-4 to TRBJ2-5; a weak D match, TRBD2 (7 bases). The V end was cut by 6 bases, the J end by 5 bases, with 16 bases between. The length of the CDR3 is 14 residues. As DNA, the CDR3 is TGTGCCAGCAGGCAAGGGGGGGTTCCCGAGACCCAGTACTTC. Its protein is CASRQGGVPETQYF.

This clonotype was observed many times. The chain links TRBV5-5 to TRBJ1-1; D uncertain. The CDR3 sequence is 14 residues long. Germline CDR1 reads SGHKS; CDR2 reads YYEKEE (reference sequence). Trimming cost V 3 bases and J 0 bases, with 9 bases left between them. The CDR3 loop reads CASSWPDLNTEAFF. Here the CDR3 DNA reads TGTGCCAGCAGCTGGCCGGATCTGAACACTGAAGCTTTCTTT.

This clonotype was detected many times. The chain recombines TRBV7-9 with TRBJ1-1; D is ambiguous. Germline values: CDR1 SEHNR, CDR2 FQNEAQ (reference sequence). This CDR3 is 14 amino acids long. V was clipped by 1 base and J by 1 base, with 7 bases between them. The CDR3 protein is CASSLVVENTEAFF. In nucleotides, the CDR3 is TGTGCCAGCAGCTTAGTAGTAGAGAACACTGAAGCTTTCTTT.

This clonotype was observed at least ten times. This chain links TRBV5-1 with TRBJ2-7; D is unclear. This CDR3 comprises 15 residues. With 1 base removed from V and 0 bases from J, the gap between germline ends came to 11 bases. Per germline, CDR1 SGHRS and CDR2 YFSETQ. CDR3 DNA: TGCGCCAGCAGCTTGTGGATTCAGGCCTCCTACGAGCAGTACTTC. Encoded protein: CASSLWIQASYEQYF.

As DNA, the CDR3 is TGTGCCAGCAGCTTGCCAATGAACACTGAAGCTTTCTTT. It specifies CASSLPMNTEAFF. This chain joins TRBV5-5 and TRBJ1-1; no clear D. Germline CDR1 is SGHKS and CDR2 is YYEKEE (reference sequence). The CDR3 sequence is 13 residues long. V lost 1 base and J 0 bases, leaving 4 bases between the germline ends.

This clonotype was seen many times. The chain is built from TRBV20-1 and TRBJ1-3; D remains ambiguous. The CDR3 is 13 amino acids. Germline V gene data show CDR1 as DFQATT and CDR2 as SNEGSKA (reference sequence). The germline V and J ends were trimmed by 1 base and 2 bases, with 6 bases remaining between them. The CDR3 DNA is TGCAGTGCTAGAGGCGGGGCTGGAAACACCATATATTTT. Its protein is CSARGGAGNTIYF.

This clonotype was seen more than once but under ten times. J is TRBJ2-1 and V is TRBV20-1; perhaps TRBD1 as D (5 bases). The CDR3 is 12 amino acids. Germline CDR1 and CDR2: DFQATT and SNEGSKA (reference sequence). V shed 3 bases and J shed 5 bases, with 8 bases lying between them. The CDR3 DNA reads TGCAGTGCTAGGACAGACAACAATGAGCAGTTCTTC. Translating gives CSARTDNNEQFF.

This clonotype was counted many times. The CDR3 DNA follows: TGCAGTGCTAGGCGTTATGGTGGGGGGCTGGGCACTGAAGCTTTCTTT. Amino acid sequence: CSARRYGGGLGTEAFF. The chain couples TRBV20-1 to TRBJ1-1, with D tentatively TRBD1 (6 bases). The germline V gene has CDR1 DFQATT and CDR2 SNEGSKA (reference sequence). The length of the CDR3 is 16 residues. V was trimmed by 3 bases and J by 4 bases, leaving 21 bases between them.

This clonotype was seen ten or more times. The rearrangement links TRBV6-2 or TRBV6-3 to TRBJ2-2; the match to TRBD2 covers 11 bases. CDR1 MNHEY and CDR2 SVGEGT come from the germline V gene. The CDR3 sequence is 15 residues long. The V and J ends lost 6 bases and 4 bases, in that order; junction bases with no gene match: 4. CDR3 nucleotides: TGTGCCAGCAGCGAAACTAGCGGGGGCACCGGGGAGCTGTTTTTT. It yields the protein CASSETSGGTGELFF.

This chain joins TRBV20-1 and TRBJ2-1; D is perhaps TRBD1 (5 bases). Trimming took 3 bases from V and 3 from J, leaving 12 bases between them. CDR1 and CDR2 from the germline V gene are DFQATT and SNEGSKA (reference sequence). The CDR3 totals 14 residues. The CDR3 sequence: CSASRRQGYNEQFF. The CDR3 nucleotides are TGCAGTGCTAGCAGACGCCAGGGCTACAATGAGCAGTTCTTC.

This clonotype was counted at least ten times. The genes are TRBV6-6 and TRBJ1-2; D possibly corresponds to TRBD1 (6 bases). The CDR3 spans 11 residues. Germline-derived CDR1 and CDR2 are MNHNY and SVGAGI (reference sequence). The V and J ends lost 7 bases and 3 bases respectively, with 6 bases between them. CDR3 coding DNA: TGTGCCAGCACAGGGGACTATGGCTACACCTTC. This encodes CASTGDYGYTF.

This clonotype was counted many times. This chain uses TRBV20-1 with TRBJ2-1, with 11 bases matching TRBD2. This CDR3 has 15 residues. The trim removed 3 bases at V and 5 bases at J, leaving 6 bases unmatched. Germline CDR1 DFQATT, CDR2 SNEGSKA (reference sequence). CDR3 coding DNA: TGCAGTGCTAGCAAGCTAGCGGGGGGACACAATGAGCAGTTCTTC. It codes for CSASKLAGGHNEQFF.

Many counts were recorded for this clonotype. This chain connects TRBV7-2 to TRBJ2-2; perhaps D is TRBD1 or TRBD2 (6 bases each). This CDR3 contains 14 residues. The germline V gene has CDR1 SGHTA and CDR2 FQGNSA. Trimming stripped 5 bases from V and 4 bases from J, with 11 bases between. The CDR3 DNA is TGTGCCAGCAGCCGGGGGCGGGGCACCGGGGAGCTGTTTTTT. This translates into CASSRGRGTGELFF.

This chain links TRBV7-8 with TRBJ1-1, with D possibly being TRBD1 (5 bases). With 0 bases removed from V and 6 bases from J, the gap between germline ends came to 14 bases. This CDR3 spans 15 amino acids. The germline V gene has CDR1 SGHVS and CDR2 FQNEAQ. The CDR3 loop is CASSLALPGTSEAFF. CDR3 nucleotides: TGTGCCAGCAGCTTAGCGCTACCAGGGACGTCTGAAGCTTTCTTT.

This clonotype turned up a few times. This rearrangement joins TRBV3-1 to TRBJ2-1; 7 nucleotides align to TRBD1. The ends lost 5 bases at V and 4 bases at J; junction bases unmatched: 8. Germline V gene sequence: CDR1 LGHDT, CDR2 YNNKEL (reference sequence). This CDR3 contains 15 residues. DNA of the CDR3: TGTGCCAGCAGCACCCGGGACAGTTCGTACAATGAGCAGTTCTTC. It specifies CASSTRDSSYNEQFF.

There are many counts of this clonotype. The rearrangement uses TRBV20-1 and TRBJ2-5, with D perhaps being TRBD1 or TRBD2 (5 bases each). The ends were cut back, 6 bases at V and 5 bases at J, with 16 bases in the middle. Germline V gives CDR1 DFQATT, CDR2 SNEGSKA (reference sequence). The CDR3 has 13 residues. The CDR3 region is CSALTMGRETQYF. DNA of the CDR3: TGCAGTGCCCTGACTATGGGACGGGAGACCCAGTACTTC.

This clonotype was observed many times. V is TRBV9 and J is TRBJ1-3, with D tentatively TRBD1 (5 bases). The CDR3 spans 12 residues. Germline V lookup: CDR1 SGDLS, CDR2 YYNGEE. V lost 7 bases to trimming and J lost 4 bases, with 9 bases between them. The chain's CDR3 is CASGALGNTIYF. The CDR3 nucleotides read TGTGCCAGCGGGGCCCTCGGAAACACCATATATTTT.

This clonotype was found many times. V is TRBV6-2 or TRBV6-3 and J is TRBJ2-2, with TRBD1 matching over 7 bases. This CDR3 has 14 residues. Germline CDR1 reads MNHEY; CDR2 reads SVGEGT. V lost 7 bases to trimming and J lost 4 bases; unmatched junction nucleotides: 6. Here the CDR3 DNA reads TGTGCCAGCACAGGGGGTTTATTCACCGGGGAGCTGTTTTTT. Its translation: CASTGGLFTGELFF.

This clonotype came up many times. The chain joins TRBV20-1 to TRBJ1-5; D gene uncertain. The V end was cut by 4 bases, the J end by 3 bases, with 10 bases between. Germline values: CDR1 DFQATT, CDR2 SNEGSKA (reference sequence). This CDR3 spans 13 amino acids. DNA for the CDR3: TGCAGTGCTAAGGAACCGGTCAATCAGCCCCAGCATTTT. It is translated as CSAKEPVNQPQHF.

The sample holds many counts of this clonotype. The J gene is TRBJ1-1, the V gene TRBV28; 7 nucleotides agree with TRBD1. V shed 5 bases and J 4 bases; nucleotides not matched to a gene: 13. Germline assignment: CDR1 MDHEN and CDR2 SYDVKM. The CDR3 totals 16 residues. The CDR3 DNA reads TGTGCCAGCAGTCCAGGCGGGGCAGGGGGTACCACTGAAGCTTTCTTT. It codes for CASSPGGAGGTTEAFF.

In this sample, this clonotype turned up many times. The gene calls are TRBV9 and TRBJ2-3; no clear D gene. The CDR3 sequence is 16 residues long. Trimming pared 0 bases from V and 2 bases from J, leaving 13 bases between. Germline loops: CDR1 SGDLS, CDR2 YYNGEE. The CDR3 spells CASSVESQVPTDTQYF. CDR3 sequence (DNA): TGTGCCAGCAGCGTAGAGTCCCAGGTTCCCACAGATACGCAGTATTTT.

This clonotype was counted ten times or more. The V and J genes are TRBV7-9 and TRBJ1-2; D perhaps matches TRBD1 (6 bases). The CDR3 is made up of 14 amino acids. V lost 4 bases, J lost 5 bases, and 14 bases lay in between. Looked up from germline, CDR1 is SEHNR and CDR2 is FQNEAQ (reference sequence). CDR3 DNA: TGTGCCAGCAGCTACGGGGGGGCATCATATGGCTACACCTTC. Translating it yields CASSYGGASYGYTF. The variable domain in full, completed from reference TRBV7-9 and TRBJ1-2, reads DTGVSQNPRHKITKRGQNVTFRCDPISEHNRLYWYRQTLGQGPEFLTYFQNEAQLEKSRLLSDRFSAERPKGSFSTLEIQRTEQGDSAMYLCASSYGGASYGYTFGSGTRLTVV.

This clonotype was recorded at least ten times. The chain recombines TRBV7-7 with TRBJ2-5; the match to TRBD1 covers 7 bases. The CDR3 contains 15 residues. V lost 2 bases, J lost 1 base, and 4 bases stayed unmatched. Germline V lookup: CDR1 SSHAT, CDR2 FNYEAQ (reference sequence). Here the CDR3 DNA reads TGTGCCAGCAGCTTAAAGGGGGCAGGCCAAGAGACCCAGTACTTC. This sequence encodes CASSLKGAGQETQYF.

This clonotype was seen only once. The junction differs from germline at one of its ends, possibly a read error. The chain employs TRBV6-6 and TRBJ1-6; TRBD1 matches 7 bases. The germline gives CDR1 MNHNY, CDR2 SVGAGI (reference sequence). The CDR3 covers 14 residues. DNA for the CDR3: TGTGTCAGCAGCACCGGGACAGATAATTCACCCCTCCACTTT. This translates into CVSSTGTDNSPLHF.

This clonotype occurred many times. At one end the junction does not follow the germline gene, possibly because of a read error. The chain joins TRBV20-1 to TRBJ1-1; D gene uncertain. Germline V lookup: CDR1 DFQATT, CDR2 SNEGSKA (reference sequence). This CDR3 is built from 13 residues. The CDR3 reads CSARFDELSEAFF. CDR3 sequence (DNA): TGCAGTGCTAGATTTGACGAGTTATCTGAAGCCTTCTTT.

This clonotype was seen repeatedly, ten times or more. The chain uses TRBV7-3 and TRBJ2-5, with D unclear. The CDR3 runs to 14 residues. Germline V CDR1 and CDR2: SGHTA, FQGTGA. V dropped 5 bases and J dropped 5 bases, with 15 bases sitting between them. DNA for the CDR3: TGTGCCAGCAGCCCAGGTCACGCCTATGAGACCCAGTACTTC. Its translation is CASSPGHAYETQYF.